The 2 T cell receptor beta chains below all came from one sample that was sequenced in a study of T-cell memory formation after mild COVID-19. From the 5' RACE reads, TCRdb called clonotypes with MiXCR, one entry per CDR3 protein. The sample includes 550,000 to 650,000 distinct CDR3 sequences, 15% to 20% seen only once; the top ten take 8.1%. Source material: PBMCs or a T cell subset sorted from them (not recorded which). The receptors stem from an adult woman who had mild COVID-19 (a few samples of this study predate the infection). Cell type and time point are not known.

The V call is TRBV2, the J call TRBJ2-3, with D perhaps TRBD2 (5 bases). V was shortened by 6 bases and J by 5 bases, with 9 bases between the two germline ends. The germline CDR1 and CDR2 sequences are SNHLY and FYNNEI. The CDR3 length is 12 residues. CDR3 amino acids: CASRRGRDTQYF. Here the CDR3 DNA reads TGTGCCAGCAGGAGAGGGAGAGATACGCAGTATTTT.

Ten or more counts support this clonotype. The rearrangement links TRBV7-3 to TRBJ2-1, with 10 bases identical to TRBD2. Trimming cost V 4 bases and J 5 bases; bases outside gene matches: 5. The V gene's germline CDR1 is SGHTA and CDR2 FQGTGA. There are 15 residues in the CDR3. The CDR3 loop is CASSSGLAEHNEQFF. The CDR3 bases are TGTGCCAGCAGCTCCGGACTAGCGGAGCACAATGAGCAGTTCTTC.